The table lists the clone carrying this T cell receptor beta chain with a few counts. Its target is unknown. This entry is derived from a study of T cells in Graves' hyperthyroidism and ophthalmopathy. Study-wide results and caveats: Most expanded thyroid clonotypes above 0.001 also appeared in blood.

The study included ophthalmopathy patients with Clinical Activity Score at least 3, NOSPECS grade at least 4 and duration under 3 months. Lactation, pregnancy, other autoimmune disease or uncontrolled infection excluded patients. Amplification yielded TCR beta CDR3 regions, with RNA transcripts as the source. HTBI primers drove first-round RT-PCR of the TCR CDR3. TCRdb reprocessed the multiplex PCR reads via MiXCR and lists one record per CDR3 protein. The data contain a few hundred thousand distinct CDR3 sequences, roughly a sixth of them singletons. This CDR3 is 15 amino acids long. Germline V CDR1 and CDR2: SQVTM, ANQGSEA. V lost 3 bases and J 0 bases, leaving 14 bases between the germline ends.

Sequencing was done on a sample of blood. The receptor was isolated from a woman younger than 30 with Graves' ophthalmopathy. This chain joins TRBV29-1 and TRBJ1-1; possible D gene TRBD1, 6 bases. The CDR3 nucleotides are TGCAGCGTTGACGGGGTCGGGGGCATGAACACTGAAGCTTTCTTT. This codes for CSVDGVGGMNTEAFF. Filled out from reference TRBV29-1 and TRBJ1-1, the complete variable domain reads SAVISQKPSRDICQRGTSLTIQCQVDSQVTMMFWYRQQPGQSLTLIATANQGSEATYESGFVIDKFPISRPNLTFSTLTVSNMSPEDSSIYLCSVDGVGGMNTEAFFGQGTRLTVV.